This TCR beta chain is drawn from a study of shared clonotypes between healthy human individuals. The donors were all Caucasian adults (living in Nashville, Tennessee). A CD45RA-negative memory subset and a CD45RA+ naive subset were separated from the CD4+ cells. Clones were sequenced by immunoSEQ multiplex PCR, and TCRdb holds only the in-frame ones, with some missing. The table lists roughly 300,000 clones, 73% of them singletons. CDR1 and CDR2 from the germline V gene are SGDLS and YYNGEE. V gave up 0 bases and J gave up 6 bases, with 12 bases separating them. This CDR3 is 15 amino acids long. This clone was detected a few times.

The sample comprised memory CD4+ T cells sorted from blood. Sample subset: CD45RA-negative fraction. The origin of this receptor is a man aged 30 to 39 in good health. The chain has TRBV9 and TRBJ2-2, with unresolved D. The CDR3 region has the DNA TGTGCCAGCAGCGTAGCCCCCCTCGTTGCCGGGGAGCTGTTTTTT. This sequence encodes CASSVAPLVAGELFF.